Listed below are T cell receptor beta chains from one sample, sequenced in a study of shared clonotypes between healthy human individuals. Profiled with immunoSEQ multiplex PCR; TCRdb holds only in-frame clones, not every one. The repertoire holds about 2.1 million clones, with roughly 91% as singletons. The sample comprised naive CD8+ T cells from PBMCs. The source is a man younger than 35 in good health. Some clones in this sample may be carry-over from other donors' samples. Each CDR3 is given with its conserved first and last residue. D genes are given only for firm matches. Only some rows state a clone size, as once, few, many or a class for expanded clones.

clone size: -
J gene: TRBJ1-1
V gene: TRBV15
D gene: TRBD1
CDR3 DNA: TGTGCCACCAGCATTAACAGGGGGCTCACTGAAGCTTTCTTT
CDR3 protein: CATSINRGLTEAFF

clone size: few
J gene: TRBJ1-2
V gene: TRBV9
D gene: -
CDR3 DNA: TGTGCCAGCAGCGTATCTTCCCGAACAGGGTACTATGGCTACACCTTC
CDR3 protein: CASSVSSRTGYYGYTF

clone size: -
J gene: TRBJ2-7
V gene: TRBV20-1
D gene: -
CDR3 DNA: TGCAGTGCTAGATTTGTTTACGAGCAGTACTTC
CDR3 protein: CSARFVYEQYF

clone size: -
J gene: TRBJ1-2
V gene: TRBV29-1
D gene: TRBD1
CDR3 DNA: TGCAGCGTTCCGGGACAGGGGGCTTGGAGCTATGGCTACACCTTC
CDR3 protein: CSVPGQGAWSYGYTF

clone size: -
J gene: TRBJ1-4
V gene: TRBV15
D gene: -
CDR3 DNA: TGTGCCACCAAGGTCCGGACTAATGAAAAACTGTTTTTT
CDR3 protein: CATKVRTNEKLFF

clone size: -
J gene: TRBJ1-5
V gene: TRBV10-3
D gene: -
CDR3 DNA: TGTGCCATCAGTGAGTTAGCTGTCCAGGGAAGGGGCAATCAGCCCCAGCATTTT
CDR3 protein: CAISELAVQGRGNQPQHF

clone size: -
J gene: TRBJ2-1
V gene: TRBV19
D gene: TRBD2
CDR3 DNA: TGTGCCAGTAGTATAGATCCGGCTAGCGGGAATAATGAGCAGTTCTTC
CDR3 protein: CASSIDPASGNNEQFF

clone size: -
J gene: TRBJ1-5
V gene: TRBV2
D gene: TRBD1
CDR3 DNA: TGTGCCAGCAGGCTATACAGGGGTAGCAATCAGCCCCAGCATTTT
CDR3 protein: CASRLYRGSNQPQHF

clone size: -
J gene: TRBJ2-3
V gene: TRBV14
D gene: TRBD2
CDR3 DNA: TGTGCCAGCAGCGCCCGCCTAGCGGGGGGCACAGATACGCAGTATTTT
CDR3 protein: CASSARLAGGTDTQYF

clone size: -
J gene: TRBJ1-1
V gene: TRBV30
D gene: -
CDR3 DNA: TGTGCCTGGAGCGCGTTGAACACTGAAGCTTTCTTT
CDR3 protein: CAWSALNTEAFF

clone size: once
J gene: TRBJ2-1
V gene: TRBV14
D gene: -
CDR3 DNA: TGTGCCAGCAGCCAAGTGGGAAGAGGTGAGCAGTTCTTC
CDR3 protein: CASSQVGRGEQFF

clone size: -
J gene: TRBJ2-3
V gene: TRBV12-5
D gene: -
CDR3 DNA: TGTGCTAGTGGCCTCACTCCCCCAACAGGGAAACTCACAGATACGCAGTATTTT
CDR3 protein: CASGLTPPTGKLTDTQYF

clone size: -
J gene: TRBJ2-1
V gene: TRBV11-3
D gene: TRBD2
CDR3 DNA: TGTGCCAGCAGCTCTACTAGCGGGAGCCACAATGAGCAGTTCTTC
CDR3 protein: CASSSTSGSHNEQFF

clone size: -
J gene: TRBJ1-5
V gene: TRBV6-1
D gene: -
CDR3 DNA: TGTGCCAGCAGTGAAGGAGGGTCCGGGCAGCCCCAGCATTTT
CDR3 protein: CASSEGGSGQPQHF

clone size: -
J gene: TRBJ2-3
V gene: TRBV28
D gene: TRBD2
CDR3 DNA: TGTGCCAGCAGCCATAGGACTAGCGGGACTTTTTACCCATTGGGTGGTACGCAGTATTTT
CDR3 protein: CASSHRTSGTFYPLGGTQYF

clone size: -
J gene: TRBJ2-7
V gene: TRBV27
D gene: TRBD1
CDR3 DNA: TGTGCCAGCAGTGCCGTAGGACAGGGCTCCTACGAGCAGTACTTC
CDR3 protein: CASSAVGQGSYEQYF

clone size: -
J gene: TRBJ2-7
V gene: TRBV4-3
D gene: TRBD2
CDR3 DNA: TGCGCCAGCAGCGACGGGACTAGCGGTGGTTACGAGCAGTACTTC
CDR3 protein: CASSDGTSGGYEQYF

clone size: -
J gene: TRBJ2-7
V gene: TRBV6-8
D gene: TRBD1
CDR3 DNA: TGTGCCAGCAGTTTCTGGGGACAGGTTAATCACGAGCAGTACTTC
CDR3 protein: CASSFWGQVNHEQYF

clone size: few
J gene: TRBJ1-2
V gene: TRBV7-9
D gene: TRBD1
CDR3 DNA: TGTGCCAGCAGCTGGAGAGACAGGGGAGGTTACGGCTACACCTTC
CDR3 protein: CASSWRDRGGYGYTF

clone size: -
J gene: TRBJ2-2
V gene: TRBV7-9
D gene: -
CDR3 DNA: TGTGCCAGCAGCTTACAACCCGGGATGTTTTTT
CDR3 protein: CASSLQPGMFF

clone size: -
J gene: TRBJ2-5
V gene: TRBV28
D gene: -
CDR3 DNA: TGTGCCAGCAGTTTTCGGGGTATTAGGGGCCAAGAGACCCAGTACTTC
CDR3 protein: CASSFRGIRGQETQYF

clone size: -
J gene: TRBJ2-3
V gene: TRBV9
D gene: TRBD2
CDR3 DNA: TGTGCCAGCAGCGTACTAGCGGGGACCACAGATACGCAGTATTTT
CDR3 protein: CASSVLAGTTDTQYF

clone size: -
J gene: TRBJ2-1
V gene: TRBV2
D gene: -
CDR3 DNA: TGTGCCAGCAGTGAAGCCTCGGGCAATGAGCAGTTCTTC
CDR3 protein: CASSEASGNEQFF

clone size: once
J gene: TRBJ1-1
V gene: TRBV27
D gene: -
CDR3 DNA: TGTGCCAGCAGTTTAATAGAGAACACTGAAGCTTTCTTT
CDR3 protein: CASSLIENTEAFF

clone size: -
J gene: TRBJ2-7
V gene: TRBV27
D gene: TRBD2
CDR3 DNA: TGTGCCAGCAGTTTAAGGGTCGGGAGGTACGAGCAGTACTTC
CDR3 protein: CASSLRVGRYEQYF

clone size: -
J gene: TRBJ2-2
V gene: TRBV7-9
D gene: TRBD2
CDR3 DNA: TGTGCCAGCAGCTTAAGAGTACTAGCGGACTTCAACACCGGGGAGCTGTTTTTT
CDR3 protein: CASSLRVLADFNTGELFF

clone size: -
J gene: TRBJ1-2
V gene: TRBV7-9
D gene: -
CDR3 DNA: TGTGCCAGCAGCACCAACCCTGGTCCGGACTTC
CDR3 protein: CASSTNPGPDF

clone size: -
J gene: TRBJ2-7
V gene: TRBV30
D gene: TRBD1
CDR3 DNA: TGTGCCTGGAGTCTTGTAAGGCCCCCGACAGGGGATCTCTACGAGCAGTACTTC
CDR3 protein: CAWSLVRPPTGDLYEQYF

clone size: once
J gene: TRBJ2-7
V gene: TRBV19
D gene: -
CDR3 DNA: TGTGCCAGTAGCCCAACCAGGGGCACCTACGAGCAGTACTTC
CDR3 protein: CASSPTRGTYEQYF

clone size: -
J gene: TRBJ1-2
V gene: TRBV19
D gene: TRBD1
CDR3 DNA: TGTGCCAGTAGTATCGTCGGTCTTCAGGGGGCCGATTATGGCTACACCTTC
CDR3 protein: CASSIVGLQGADYGYTF

clone size: -
J gene: TRBJ2-3
V gene: TRBV7-3
D gene: TRBD2
CDR3 DNA: TGTGCCAGCAGCTTAATGGGCGGAAGACTAGCGGCAGATACGCAGTATTTT
CDR3 protein: CASSLMGGRLAADTQYF

clone size: -
J gene: TRBJ2-2
V gene: TRBV10-3
D gene: -
CDR3 DNA: TGTGCCATCAGTGAACCGCCGAGGGGTACCGGGGAGCTGTTTTTT
CDR3 protein: CAISEPPRGTGELFF

clone size: -
J gene: TRBJ1-2
V gene: TRBV2
D gene: -
CDR3 DNA: TGTGCCAGCAGTACCATCGCCGGCGGACATGAAGGCTACACCTTC
CDR3 protein: CASSTIAGGHEGYTF

clone size: -
J gene: TRBJ2-7
V gene: TRBV10-3
D gene: -
CDR3 DNA: TGTGCCATCAGTGACCGGGGCCTCTCCTACGAGCAGTACTTC
CDR3 protein: CAISDRGLSYEQYF

clone size: -
J gene: TRBJ1-1
V gene: TRBV7-9
D gene: TRBD1
CDR3 DNA: TGTGCCAGCAGCTTAGCGGGACAGGGGTACACTGAAGCTTTCTTT
CDR3 protein: CASSLAGQGYTEAFF

clone size: -
J gene: TRBJ2-6
V gene: TRBV27
D gene: TRBD1
CDR3 DNA: TGTGCCAGCAGTTTATCGACAGGGCTAGGGTCTGGGGCCAACGTCCTGACTTTC
CDR3 protein: CASSLSTGLGSGANVLTF

clone size: -
J gene: TRBJ2-5
V gene: TRBV28
D gene: TRBD2
CDR3 DNA: TGTGCCAGCAGTTTAGGCGGGAGTCGGATTGAGACCCAGTACTTC
CDR3 protein: CASSLGGSRIETQYF

clone size: -
J gene: TRBJ1-3
V gene: TRBV9
D gene: -
CDR3 DNA: TGTGCCAGCAGCGTACGGTGGCAGCCGGAATTCAACACCATATATTTT
CDR3 protein: CASSVRWQPEFNTIYF

clone size: -
J gene: TRBJ2-5
V gene: TRBV28
D gene: -
CDR3 DNA: TGTGCCAGCAGTTTACGGGTTCAGGAGACCCAGTACTTC
CDR3 protein: CASSLRVQETQYF

clone size: -
J gene: TRBJ2-1
V gene: TRBV29-1
D gene: -
CDR3 DNA: TGCAGCGTTGAATCACCCTCCTACAATGAGCAGTTCTTC
CDR3 protein: CSVESPSYNEQFF

clone size: -
J gene: TRBJ1-1
V gene: TRBV28
D gene: -
CDR3 DNA: TGTGCCAGCAGCTTACCGTGGAAGGACACTGAAGCTTTCTTT
CDR3 protein: CASSLPWKDTEAFF

clone size: -
J gene: TRBJ2-7
V gene: TRBV29-1
D gene: -
CDR3 DNA: TGCAGCGTTGAAGGTGGGAGGTCCTACGAGCAGTACTTC
CDR3 protein: CSVEGGRSYEQYF

clone size: -
J gene: TRBJ1-6
V gene: TRBV7-9
D gene: -
CDR3 DNA: TGTGCCAGCAGCTTAGGTGTTTCACCCCTCCACTTT
CDR3 protein: CASSLGVSPLHF

clone size: -
J gene: TRBJ1-1
V gene: TRBV9
D gene: -
CDR3 DNA: TGTGCCAGCAGCACACGGGGGGACACTGAAGCTTTCTTT
CDR3 protein: CASSTRGDTEAFF

clone size: -
J gene: TRBJ2-2
V gene: TRBV7-8
D gene: TRBD1
CDR3 DNA: TGTGCCAGCAGTCAGGACAGGAGCCCCGGGGAGCTGTTTTTT
CDR3 protein: CASSQDRSPGELFF

clone size: -
J gene: TRBJ2-2
V gene: TRBV9
D gene: -
CDR3 DNA: TGTGCCAGCGGGACGAACCGGGAGCTGTTTTTT
CDR3 protein: CASGTNRELFF

clone size: -
J gene: TRBJ2-2
V gene: TRBV6-5
D gene: -
CDR3 DNA: TGTGCCAGCAGTTACGGGGCCGGGGAGCTGTTTTTT
CDR3 protein: CASSYGAGELFF

clone size: -
J gene: TRBJ2-7
V gene: TRBV28
D gene: TRBD1
CDR3 DNA: TGTGCGTGGCGGGACAGGGAGGGCGAGCAGTACTTC
CDR3 protein: CAWRDREGEQYF

clone size: -
J gene: TRBJ2-5
V gene: TRBV4-3
D gene: -
CDR3 DNA: TGCGCCAGCAGCCCTAAGTGGGCCCAAGAGACCCAGTACTTC
CDR3 protein: CASSPKWAQETQYF

clone size: -
J gene: TRBJ2-3
V gene: TRBV7-3
D gene: -
CDR3 DNA: TGTGCCAGCAGCTTAAGGGGCGGGAGCACAGATACGCAGTATTTT
CDR3 protein: CASSLRGGSTDTQYF

clone size: -
J gene: TRBJ2-3
V gene: TRBV7-9
D gene: TRBD2
CDR3 DNA: TGTGCCAGCAGCTCTGGGAGGGACTCGTATACGCAGTATTTT
CDR3 protein: CASSSGRDSYTQYF

clone size: -
J gene: TRBJ2-7
V gene: TRBV5-1
D gene: TRBD1
CDR3 DNA: TGCGCCAGCAGCGTTCGGGACAGGGGACTTTACGAGCAGTACTTC
CDR3 protein: CASSVRDRGLYEQYF

clone size: -
J gene: TRBJ2-3
V gene: TRBV27
D gene: -
CDR3 DNA: TGTGCCAGCAGTTCCAAACCAGATACGCAGTATTTT
CDR3 protein: CASSSKPDTQYF

clone size: -
J gene: TRBJ2-1
V gene: TRBV18
D gene: -
CDR3 DNA: TGTGCCAGCTCACCACCGATGGGGGAGAATGAGCAGTTCTTC
CDR3 protein: CASSPPMGENEQFF

clone size: -
J gene: TRBJ1-3
V gene: TRBV12-5
D gene: -
CDR3 DNA: TGTGCTAGCCAGGGGCCAGTGGGAAACACCATATATTTT
CDR3 protein: CASQGPVGNTIYF

clone size: -
J gene: TRBJ2-1
V gene: TRBV5-1
D gene: TRBD2
CDR3 DNA: TGCGCCAGCAGCTCCCATTACCGGGGCGGTACGGGAGGGCCCTACAATGAGCAGTTCTTC
CDR3 protein: CASSSHYRGGTGGPYNEQFF

clone size: -
J gene: TRBJ1-2
V gene: TRBV11-2
D gene: TRBD1
CDR3 DNA: TGTGCCAGCAGCCGAGACAGGGGGGACTATGGCTACACCTTC
CDR3 protein: CASSRDRGDYGYTF